The 10 T cell receptor beta chains in this list originate from one sample, sequenced in a study of blood T cells in healthy people across ages. A second PCR, run for roughly 7 to 12 cycles, used a sample-barcoded 5' primer plus a J-beta primer mix. A single record per CDR3 protein comes from TCRdb applying MiXCR to the 5' RACE reads. Among about 1.1 million distinct CDR3 sequences listed, roughly two fifths were seen once. Material: blood. These TCRs come from a man aged 18 to 30 in good health.

The V and J genes are TRBV5-1 and TRBJ2-1; D remains ambiguous. The last part of the DNA fits TRBJ2-7 better; the J call may be wrong. The CDR3 is made up of 13 amino acids. CDR1 and CDR2 from the germline V gene are SGHRS and YFSETQ. CDR3: CASSPNRWNEQYF. The CDR3 bases are TGCGCCAGCAGCCCCAATCGTTGGAATGAGCAGTACTTC.

This clonotype has only one observation. V usage is TRBV4-3 and J usage is TRBJ2-7; perhaps TRBD2 as D (5 bases). Between the trimmed V and J ends, which lost 0 bases and 4 bases, there was a span of 13 bases. Germline V gene sequence: CDR1 LGHNA, CDR2 YSLEER. The CDR3 sequence is 15 residues long. The CDR3 bases are TGCGCCAGCAGCCAAGATCCGGGCAGGAGGTACGAGCAGTACTTC. Encoded protein: CASSQDPGRRYEQYF.

The chain is built from TRBV21-1 and TRBJ1-5; TRBD1, the D gene given by the table, was not confirmed from the DNA. TRBV21-1 represents a pseudogene. The length of the CDR3 is 16 residues. CDR3 coding DNA: TGTGCCAGCAGCACCAGACAGGAGGGACTCGGGGAGCCCCAGCATTTT. Translation gives CASSTRQEGLGEPQHF.

The rearrangement links TRBV20-1 to TRBJ1-5, with D tentatively TRBD1 (6 bases). Between the trimmed V and J ends, which lost 6 bases and 1 base, there was a span of 13 bases. This CDR3 contains 14 residues. The germline CDR1 and CDR2 sequences are DFQATT and SNEGSKA (reference sequence). The CDR3 DNA reads TGCAGTGCAGTTAGTGGGGGCAGCAATCAGCCCCAGCATTTT. Its protein product is CSAVSGGSNQPQHF.

This clonotype showed up just a few times. The chain uses TRBV3-1 and TRBJ1-1, with a possible D match to TRBD1 (5 bases). Germline V CDR1 and CDR2: LGHDT, YNNKEL (reference sequence). The CDR3 length is 15 residues. Trimming left V 0 bases short and J 9 bases short, with 17 bases between. Here the CDR3 DNA reads TGTGCCAGCAGCCAAGAATACAGGACGACTCAAAAAGCTTTCTTT. Translating it yields CASSQEYRTTQKAFF. Together with reference TRBV3-1 and TRBJ1-1, the CDR3 gives the full variable domain: DTAVSQTPKYLVTQMGNDKSIKCEQNLGHDTMYWYKQDSKKFLKIMFSYNNKELIINETVPNRFSPKSPDKAHLNLHINSLELGDSAVYFCASSQEYRTTQKAFFGQGTRLTVV.

The CDR3 region has the DNA TGTGCCAGCAGTTTACGGAGGAACTATGGCTACACCTTC. Its protein product is CASSLRRNYGYTF. V and J are TRBV28 and TRBJ1-2, with D hard to call. V gave up 2 bases and J gave up 2 bases, with 6 bases separating them. The V gene's germline CDR1 is MDHEN and CDR2 SYDVKM. The CDR3 spans 13 residues.

For this clonotype: This may come from a read error, since a much larger clone is one base off. The V and J genes are TRBV9 and TRBJ1-2; D is uncertain. In germline, CDR1 is SGDLS, CDR2 YYNGEE. CDR3 length equals 14 residues. Here the CDR3 DNA reads TGTACCAGCACCAAAGCGGGAGAAAACTATGGCTACACCTTC. Encoded protein: CTSTKAGENYGYTF. Variable domain in full (rest from reference TRBV9 and TRBJ1-2): DSGVTQTPKHLITATGQRVTLRCSPRSGDLSVYWYQQSLDQGLQFLIQYYNGEERAKGNILERFSAQQFPDLHSELNLSSLELGDSALYFCTSTKAGENYGYTFGSGTRLTVV.

The V gene is TRBV5-5, the J gene TRBJ2-7; tentatively, D is TRBD1 or TRBD2 (5 bases each). Germline values: CDR1 SGHKS, CDR2 YYEKEE (reference sequence). This CDR3 comprises 13 residues. V gave up 0 bases and J gave up 6 bases, with 10 bases separating them. The CDR3 sequence is CASSLGGDGEQYF. DNA for the CDR3: TGTGCCAGCAGCTTGGGAGGGGATGGCGAGCAGTACTTC.

V usage is TRBV30 and J usage is TRBJ2-1, with unresolved D. Germline V gives CDR1 GTSNPN, CDR2 SVGIG (reference sequence). This CDR3 region has 11 residues. The V gene lost 1 base and the J gene lost 3 bases, with 1 base spanning the gap. This CDR3 reads CAWSDYNEQFF. The CDR3 DNA follows: TGTGCCTGGAGTGACTACAATGAGCAGTTCTTC.

Here the CDR3 reads CASSPLGLLEADPYNEQFF. CDR3 DNA sequence: TGTGCCAGCAGCCCACTGGGCCTGTTAGAAGCCGACCCATACAATGAGCAGTTCTTC. The chain joins TRBV9 to TRBJ2-1, with D unclear. V lost 4 bases and J 4 bases, leaving 27 bases between the germline ends. Germline lookup yields CDR1 SGDLS and CDR2 YYNGEE. The CDR3 spans 19 residues.